This passage covers 6 T cell receptor beta chains from one sample sequenced in a study of naive and memory T cell subsets. Findings and caveats of the study: A few larger clonotypes appeared in naive repertoires, especially CD8, possibly memory cells re-expressing CD45RA.

These receptors' antigens are unknown. Two oligonucleotides, mixed equimolar, formed the beta constant-region primer covering TRBC1 and TRBC2. Ligated cDNA was amplified by four rounds of PCR with nested alpha and beta constant-region primers and SP2. TCRdb ran MiXCR on the UMI-ligation and nested PCR reads and lists one entry per CDR3 protein. The sample consists of around 100,000 distinct CDR3 sequences, approximately 14% of them appearing once. Sample: naive CD8+ T cells from blood. The receptor set was obtained from a human donor in good health.

This clonotype was seen repeatedly, ten times or more. The rearrangement joins TRBV7-9 to TRBJ1-1; 7 bases align to TRBD1. Per the germline V gene, CDR1 is SEHNR and CDR2 is FQNEAQ (reference sequence). V trimming: 5 bases; J trimming: 1 base; junction bases outside the gene matches: 7. This CDR3 is 15 amino acids long. The CDR3 region is CASSPRDSWNTEAFF. CDR3 coding DNA: TGTGCCAGCAGCCCCAGGGACAGCTGGAACACTGAAGCTTTCTTT.

V gene TRBV6-2 or TRBV6-3 combines with J gene TRBJ2-5; D is perhaps TRBD1 (5 bases). Germline CDR1 and CDR2: MNHEY and SVGEGT. Trimming took 0 bases from V and 0 from J, leaving 11 bases between them. The CDR3 totals 16 residues. CDR3 loop: CASSYSLDRYQETQYF. DNA of the CDR3: TGTGCCAGCAGTTACTCGCTCGACAGATACCAAGAGACCCAGTACTTC.

This clonotype has a handful of counts. The V gene is TRBV9, the J gene TRBJ2-1; 8 nucleotides align to TRBD2. The CDR3 has 14 residues. V lost 3 bases, J lost 9 bases, and 8 bases stayed unmatched. Germline values: CDR1 SGDLS, CDR2 YYNGEE. The DNA of the CDR3 is TGTGCCAGCAGCGGCACCGGGACTAGAAGTGAGCAGTTCTTC. This encodes CASSGTGTRSEQFF. Drawing the rest from reference TRBV9 and TRBJ2-1, the complete variable domain is DSGVTQTPKHLITATGQRVTLRCSPRSGDLSVYWYQQSLDQGLQFLIQYYNGEERAKGNILERFSAQQFPDLHSELNLSSLELGDSALYFCASSGTGTRSEQFFGPGTRLTVL.

The CDR3 coding sequence is TGCGCCAGCAGCCAAGGGGACAGGGGCGTGCAGCCCCAGCATTTT. Its translation: CASSQGDRGVQPQHF. The chain joins TRBV4-1 to TRBJ1-5; TRBD1 agrees at 10 bases. The CDR3 has 15 amino acids. The germline V gene has CDR1 MGHRA and CDR2 YSYEKL. Trimming cost V 1 base and J 7 bases; bases outside gene matches: 4.

Only a few counts were recorded for this clonotype. This chain joins TRBV14 and TRBJ2-1, with D perhaps matching TRBD1 or TRBD2 (5 bases each). CDR1 SGHDN and CDR2 FVKESK come from the germline V gene. The CDR3 is 14 amino acids. Trimming removed 1 base at V and 10 bases at J, with 14 bases between. As DNA, the CDR3 is TGTGCCAGCAGCCAAGGCAATTACGGGACCGAGCAGTTCTTC. Its translation: CASSQGNYGTEQFF.

The chain employs TRBV12-3 or TRBV12-4 and TRBJ2-5; 8 bases match TRBD2. This CDR3 is 16 amino acids long. The junction had 13 bases not matched to a gene; V was cut back by 6 bases and J by 4 bases. The CDR3 sequence is CASRPTAGGGGETQYF. In nucleotides, the CDR3 is TGTGCCAGCAGACCTACCGCGGGAGGAGGAGGAGAGACCCAGTACTTC.